This T cell receptor (beta chain) emerged from a study of neurological immune-mediated disorders. TCRdb processed the 5' RACE reads anew with MiXCR; each CDR3 protein has one entry. The repertoire consists of roughly 80,000 distinct CDR3 sequences, with more than 15% occurring once and the leading ten covering roughly 15%. This clonotype occurred many times. This CDR3 contains 13 residues. Germline V gene lookup returns CDR1 MNHEY and CDR2 SMNVEV (reference sequence). Trimming shortened V by 6 bases and J by 5 bases, and 13 bases separated the two germline ends. The TCR was taken from a woman in her 40s in good health. The sequenced sample was PBMCs. This rearrangement joins TRBV27 to TRBJ1-1; D remains unclear. The CDR3 DNA reads as TGTGCCAGCAGGGCGGGTGCAGTGACTGAAGCTTTCTTT. It yields the protein CASRAGAVTEAFF.